These T cell receptor beta chains were read from a single sample in a study of blood T cell repertoires in COVID-19. TCRdb's table, derived via immunoSEQ multiplex PCR, lists solely in-frame clones and lacks some. The sample carries under 150,000 clones, 70% to 90% recorded once. The sequenced material came from peripheral blood. The receptor set was obtained from a woman between 55 and 75 years old with COVID-19, enrolled during active disease. Each CDR3 is given with its conserved first and last residue. A D gene is named only where the DNA matches it firmly. Rows give clone size only sometimes, using once, few, many, or a class for an expanded clone.

v_call	j_call	d_call	clone_size	cdr3_nt	cdr3_aa
TRBV7-8	TRBJ2-3	TRBD2	NA	TGTGCCAGCAGCTTAGTTGCGGGGGGGAGCACAGATACGCAGTATTTT	CASSLVAGGSTDTQYF
TRBV30	TRBJ1-4	NA	NA	TGTGCCTGGCGTGAAGACAGGATCACCCTCATACCCTCTAATGAAAAACTGTTTTTT	CAWREDRITLIPSNEKLFF
TRBV21-1	TRBJ2-6	NA	NA	TGTGCCAGCAGCAATTACAGGGGATCCGCTGGGGCCAACGTCCTGACTTTC	CASSNYRGSAGANVLTF
TRBV27	TRBJ2-5	NA	NA	TGTGCCAGCAGTTTATCGATAGGGTGGCGGGGTGGAGAGACCCAGTACTTC	CASSLSIGWRGGETQYF
TRBV7-9	TRBJ2-5	TRBD1	NA	TGTGCCAGCAGCACCCGACAGGGTGGGTCGGGGCAAGAGACCCAGTACTTC	CASSTRQGGSGQETQYF
TRBV2	TRBJ1-4	TRBD1	once	TGTGCCAGCAGTGCAGGGGACAGGGATCATGAAAAACTGTTTTTT	CASSAGDRDHEKLFF
TRBV7-8	TRBJ1-2	TRBD1	NA	TGTGCCAGCAGCCCCGTCATCGGGACAGTACCTCATGGCTACACCTTC	CASSPVIGTVPHGYTF
TRBV18	TRBJ1-1	NA	NA	TGTGCCAGCTCACCGGAGGCAGCTAGGAACACTGAAGCTTTCTTT	CASSPEAARNTEAFF
TRBV9	TRBJ1-1	NA	NA	TGTGCCAGCAGCCGGGGGACTGAAGCTTTCTTT	CASSRGTEAFF
TRBV5-6	TRBJ1-5	TRBD1	NA	TGTGCCAGCAGCCGCACCGGGACAGGGCTGCAGCCCCAGCATTTT	CASSRTGTGLQPQHF
TRBV3-1/TRBV3-2	TRBJ2-7	NA	NA	TGTGCCAGCAGCCAAGGGGAGGGGGTCGAGCAGTACTTC	CASSQGEGVEQYF
TRBV6-2/TRBV6-3	TRBJ2-3	TRBD2	NA	TGTGCCAGCAGTCAGCGGGGGGGCTTAGATACGCAGTATTTT	CASSQRGGLDTQYF
TRBV6-5	TRBJ1-1	TRBD1	NA	TGTGCCAGCAGTTTGGGACAGGTATACACTGAAGCTTTCTTT	CASSLGQVYTEAFF
TRBV9	TRBJ1-4	TRBD1	once	TGTGCCAGCAGCGGCGTACAGGGGAGAAGGGAAAAACTGTTTTTT	CASSGVQGRREKLFF
TRBV7-6	TRBJ1-2	TRBD1	NA	TGTGCCAGCAGCCCGCAAGGGACAGGGGCTGTCTATGGCTACACCTTC	CASSPQGTGAVYGYTF
TRBV5-1	TRBJ1-1	NA	few	TGCGCCAGCAGCTCCCCCGGGAACACTGAAGCTTTCTTT	CASSSPGNTEAFF
TRBV6-6	TRBJ2-2	NA	few	TGTGCCAGCAGTTATTTTACGGGGTGGAACACCGGGGAGCTGTTTTTT	CASSYFTGWNTGELFF
TRBV5-1	TRBJ1-1	NA	NA	TGCGCCAGCAGCCCGAGCGCTACGGGAGGGTACACTGAAGCTTTCTTT	CASSPSATGGYTEAFF
TRBV19	TRBJ2-5	TRBD1	NA	TGTGCCAGTAGTGAGACAGGGGCGGGAGAGACCCAGTACTTC	CASSETGAGETQYF
TRBV7-9	TRBJ2-2	NA	once	TGTGCCAGCAGCCTCACCGGGGAGCTGTTTTTT	CASSLTGELFF
TRBV5-4	TRBJ2-5	TRBD1	NA	TGTGCCAGCAGCTTTGGTGACAGGGAAGAGACCCAGTACTTC	CASSFGDREETQYF
TRBV9	TRBJ1-5	NA	NA	TGTGCCAGCAGCGTAGGCTGGGGCGGTGGTAATCAGCCCCAGCATTTT	CASSVGWGGGNQPQHF
TRBV9	TRBJ2-2	NA	NA	TGTGCCAGCAGCCCCTCGAACACCGGGGAGCTGTTTTTT	CASSPSNTGELFF
TRBV5-1	TRBJ1-1	NA	NA	TGCGCCAGCAGCTGGAGGGGACTGAACACTGAAGCTTTCTTT	CASSWRGLNTEAFF
TRBV7-2	TRBJ2-1	TRBD2	once	TGTGCCAGCAGCTTTGTCCTTCGGGGAGGGGACAATGAGCAGTTCTTC	CASSFVLRGGDNEQFF
TRBV7-3	TRBJ1-2	NA	NA	TGTGCCAGCAGCTTAACGTATGAAATAGTCAGACTCTATGGCTACACCTTC	CASSLTYEIVRLYGYTF
TRBV28	TRBJ2-7	NA	NA	TGTGCCAGCAGAAAGGGAGACTACGAGCAGTACTTC	CASRKGDYEQYF
TRBV2	TRBJ2-5	NA	NA	TGTGCCAGCAGTGAAGGTGGCGGGGCCATCCAAGAGACCCAGTACTTC	CASSEGGGAIQETQYF
TRBV11-3	TRBJ2-5	NA	NA	TGTGCCAGCAGCTTACACGTCCGGGAGACCCAGTACTTC	CASSLHVRETQYF
TRBV12-3/TRBV12-4	TRBJ1-1	NA	NA	TGTGCCAGCAGTTCGGGGTGGGGCACTGAAGCTTTCTTT	CASSSGWGTEAFF
TRBV6-5	TRBJ1-1	TRBD1	NA	TGTGCCAGCAGTTTCAAACAGGGGCGGGACACTGAAGCTTTCTTT	CASSFKQGRDTEAFF
TRBV20-1	TRBJ2-7	TRBD2	NA	TGCAGTGCCAGTCGTCCTAGCGGGGAATCCTACGAGCAGTACTTC	CSASRPSGESYEQYF
TRBV20-1	TRBJ2-1	NA	NA	TGCAGTGCTAGTCCTAGCGCCGAGCACAATGAGCAGTTCTTC	CSASPSAEHNEQFF
TRBV13	TRBJ1-1	NA	NA	TGTGCCAGCAGCTTATTAAAGTTCAGTGAAGCTTTCTTT	CASSLLKFSEAFF
TRBV27	TRBJ2-5	NA	once	TGTGCCAGCAGTTCACTAGCTACCAAAGAGACCCAGTACTTC	CASSSLATKETQYF
TRBV18	TRBJ1-2	NA	NA	TGTGCCAGCTCACCAGGGAGCTATGGCTACACCTTC	CASSPGSYGYTF
TRBV7-9	TRBJ2-7	TRBD2	NA	TGTGCCAGCAGCCAACCCCCCACTAGCGGGGGGATCTACGAGCAGTACTTC	CASSQPPTSGGIYEQYF
TRBV6-4	TRBJ1-2	TRBD1	NA	TGTGCCAGCAGTGACTCGGGACAGGGGAGTTACTATGGCTACACCTTC	CASSDSGQGSYYGYTF
TRBV28	TRBJ1-5	TRBD1	NA	TGTGCCAGCAGTTCCCATGGACAGGGTCTAGGGCCCCAGCATTTT	CASSSHGQGLGPQHF
TRBV7-2	TRBJ1-3	NA	NA	TGTGCCGCAGGGTGGATAACCCTCTCTGGAAACACCATATATTTT	CAAGWITLSGNTIYF
TRBV19	TRBJ2-1	NA	NA	TGTGCCAGTAGTATCAACCGGGAGCACAATGAGCAGTTCTTC	CASSINREHNEQFF
TRBV7-3	TRBJ2-1	NA	NA	TGTGCCAGCAGCCAAGGGCGGGGCAACTACAATGAGCAGTTCTTC	CASSQGRGNYNEQFF
TRBV18	TRBJ2-1	NA	NA	TGTGCCAGCTCTCAGGATCCAGATTACAATGAGCAGTTCTTC	CASSQDPDYNEQFF
TRBV6-4	TRBJ1-2	NA	once	TGTGCCAGCAGTGAACAGGGTTTATCTGGCTACACCTTC	CASSEQGLSGYTF
TRBV6-2/TRBV6-3	TRBJ2-3	NA	NA	TGTGCCAGCAGTTACCAGGGGGGCCTTGCAGATACGCAGTATTTT	CASSYQGGLADTQYF
TRBV10-3	TRBJ1-6	TRBD1	few	TGTGCCATCAGTTCCGTCCGGGACAGCAATAATTCACCCCTCCACTTT	CAISSVRDSNNSPLHF
TRBV6-5	TRBJ2-7	NA	NA	TGTGCCAGCAAACGGTCGAGCTCCTACGAGCAGTACTTC	CASKRSSSYEQYF
TRBV5-1	TRBJ2-3	TRBD2	NA	TGCGCCAGCAGCTGGATACTAGCGGGGGGTTCTTCTAGCACAGATACGCAGTATTTT	CASSWILAGGSSSTDTQYF
TRBV5-1	TRBJ2-7	TRBD2	NA	TGCGCCAGCAGCTTGGACCGGGGGGGCACCTACGAGCAGTACTTC	CASSLDRGGTYEQYF
TRBV6-5	TRBJ1-3	TRBD1	once	TGTGCCAGCAGTTATGCAGGGGGCGGAGGGAACACCATATATTTT	CASSYAGGGGNTIYF
TRBV29-1	TRBJ2-7	TRBD2	NA	TGCAGCGTTGAAGTTTCTAGCGGGGCCAGCTCCTACGAGCAGTACTTC	CSVEVSSGASSYEQYF
TRBV9	TRBJ2-1	TRBD1	NA	TGTGCCAGCAGCCTGCGACAGGGAATGGTCTATGAGCAGTTCTTC	CASSLRQGMVYEQFF
TRBV7-8	TRBJ2-7	NA	NA	TGTGCCAGCAGCTTAGAGGCAGCGCCTAACTACGAGCAGTACTTC	CASSLEAAPNYEQYF
TRBV24-1	TRBJ2-5	TRBD1	NA	TGTGCCACCAGCCCGACAGGGGGCCCACAAGAGACCCAGTACTTC	CATSPTGGPQETQYF
TRBV12-3/TRBV12-4	TRBJ1-2	NA	NA	TGTGCCCTCAGGGGCTCGCTCTATGGCTACACCTTC	CALRGSLYGYTF
TRBV29-1	TRBJ2-1	NA	NA	TGCACCGTCGGGGTCGATGAGCAGTTCTTC	CTVGVDEQFF
TRBV5-8	TRBJ1-4	TRBD1	NA	TGTGCCAGCAGCTACAGGACAGGGCGCCGACATTTTAATGAAAAACTGTTTTTT	CASSYRTGRRHFNEKLFF
TRBV6-5	TRBJ1-1	NA	NA	TGTGCCAGCAGTTACGACGACAGGATGGGCACTGAAGCTTTCTTT	CASSYDDRMGTEAFF